Sequencing of this T cell receptor beta chain was carried out in a study of control samples from healthy donors and cancer patients. There are 17 residues in the CDR3. CDR1 is SGHVS and CDR2 is FQNEAQ in the germline V gene. V lost 1 base and J 0 bases, leaving 13 bases between the germline ends. The protocol was immunoSEQ multiplex PCR, while the TCRdb copy is restricted to in-frame clones and leaves out a portion. The sample yields 350,000 to 450,000 clones, 90% seen once. This chain connects TRBV7-8 to TRBJ1-5; a possible D gene is TRBD1 (5 bases). The specimen sequenced was PBMCs. This sequence was found in a man aged 40-49 years with head and neck cancer. The CDR3 spells CASSLDRPTASNQPQHF. Written as DNA, the CDR3 is TGTGCCAGCAGCTTAGACCGCCCGACAGCTAGCAATCAGCCCCAGCATTTT.